This record concerns one T cell receptor (beta chain) sequence. Its antigen is unidentified. Clones were sequenced by immunoSEQ multiplex PCR, and TCRdb holds only the in-frame ones, with some missing. There are under 15,000 clones in the sample; under 85% occur only once, and less than 5% lies in the top ten. The sample comes from a study of graft-versus-host responses after intestinal transplantation. In the study overall: Recipients uniformly received anti-thymocyte globulin induction, followed by tacrolimus and steroids for roughly 3 years. Regarding the study as a whole: GvH clones occurred in recipient marrow; some first appeared in ileum or blood.

Trimming pared 3 bases from V and 1 base from J, leaving 13 bases between. The CDR3 spans 15 residues. Germline V lookup: CDR1 SEHNR, CDR2 FQNEAQ (reference sequence). Grafts had their tissue processed, releasing intraepithelial and lamina propria lymphocytes. The V and J genes are TRBV7-9 and TRBJ2-7; possible D gene TRBD1, 5 bases. The sample was ileum tissue, taken just under 28 days after intestinal transplant. The source of this sequence is a human patient who received an intestinal transplant, so some T cells may come from the graft donor. CDR3 in DNA: TGTGCCAGCAGCTTGGTAAGGGGCGGATCCTACGAGCAGTACTTC. Residues: CASSLVRGGSYEQYF. Complete variable domain (other parts from reference TRBV7-9 and TRBJ2-7): DTGVSQNPRHKITKRGQNVTFRCDPISEHNRLYWYRQTLGQGPEFLTYFQNEAQLEKSRLLSDRFSAERPKGSFSTLEIQRTEQGDSAMYLCASSLVRGGSYEQYFGPGTRLTVT.